These 19 T cell receptor beta chains were all obtained from the same sample, sequenced in a study of T cell changes during pregnancy in multiple sclerosis. The repertoire was sequenced with immunoSEQ multiplex PCR; TCRdb's copy has only in-frame clones and lacks some. The data contain 100,000 or so clones, around 92% of them seen just once; the ten biggest clones take up over 3%. The material was peripheral blood, obtained in the second trimester of pregnancy. These receptors came from a female donor with multiple sclerosis, enrolled in a pregnancy study.

This CDR3 reads CASKGGSNEQFF. CDR3 bases: TGTGCCAGCAAGGGGGGGAGCAATGAGCAGTTCTTC. The rearrangement links TRBV11-3 to TRBJ2-1; D perhaps matches TRBD2 (7 bases). Germline V gives CDR1 SGHNT, CDR2 YENEEA. This CDR3 has 12 amino acids. V was pared by 7 bases and J by 6 bases, with 10 bases between.

The chain recombines TRBV5-4 with TRBJ2-3, with TRBD1 matching over 7 bases. The CDR3 is made up of 13 amino acids. The V gene's germline CDR1 is SGHNT and CDR2 YYREEE (reference sequence). J was trimmed by 10 bases and V by 3 bases; bases with no gene match: 8. The CDR3 reads CASSYATGQPQYF. In DNA form, the CDR3 reads TGTGCCAGCAGCTACGCCACGGGACAGCCGCAGTATTTT.

A single count supports this clone. The genes are TRBV5-4 and TRBJ2-4, with D tentatively TRBD2 (5 bases). Germline CDR1 reads SGHNT; CDR2 reads YYREEE (reference sequence). V was clipped by 0 bases and J by 8 bases, with 15 bases between them. CDR3 length: 15 amino acids. The CDR3 loop reads CASSLGGGRGDIQYF. The CDR3 DNA is TGTGCCAGCAGCTTGGGTGGCGGGCGTGGGGACATTCAGTACTTC.

This chain links TRBV5-1 with TRBJ2-3; D call uncertain. V shed 0 bases and J shed 6 bases, with 5 bases lying between them. This CDR3 has 12 amino acids. Per the germline V gene, CDR1 is SGHRS and CDR2 is YFSETQ. CDR3 loop: CASSLVADTQYF. CDR3 nucleotides: TGCGCCAGCAGCTTGGTGGCTGATACGCAGTATTTT.

J is TRBJ2-2 and V is TRBV30; 8 bases are a match to TRBD2. CDR1 and CDR2 from the germline V gene are GTSNPN and SVGIG (reference sequence). This CDR3 has 14 amino acids. V gave up 5 bases and J gave up 2 bases; unmatched junction bases: 4. CDR3 region: CAWGLALNTGELFF. In nucleotides, the CDR3 is TGTGCCTGGGGACTAGCTTTAAACACCGGGGAGCTGTTTTTT.

The rearrangement joins TRBV6-5 to TRBJ2-1; 9 positions agree with TRBD2. The CDR3 loop spans 16 amino acids. From germline, CDR1 is MNHEY and CDR2 SVGAGI. Germline trimming cut 4 bases from V and 0 bases from J; bases unmatched to any gene: 4. The DNA for the CDR3 is TGTGCCAGCAGTTCCCTAGCGGGAATCTCCTACAATGAGCAGTTCTTC. It yields the protein CASSSLAGISYNEQFF.

The chain combines TRBV5-1 with TRBJ1-5, with 7 bases aligning to TRBD1. The V gene end was trimmed by 0 bases and the J gene end by 4 bases; junction bases not matched to a gene: 4. The length of the CDR3 is 15 residues. Germline CDR1 SGHRS, CDR2 YFSETQ. This chain's CDR3 is CASSLGQGGNQPQHF. As DNA, the CDR3 is TGCGCCAGCAGCTTGGGACAGGGAGGAAATCAGCCCCAGCATTTT.

The chain is built from TRBV7-8 and TRBJ2-7; TRBD2 matches 12 bases. The CDR3 sequence is 15 residues long. CDR1 is SGHVS and CDR2 is FQNEAQ in the germline V gene. J lost 3 bases, V lost 4 bases, and 4 bases had no gene match. CDR3 loop: CASSSATSGGYEQYF. In DNA form, the CDR3 reads TGTGCCAGCAGCTCAGCGACTAGCGGGGGCTACGAGCAGTACTTC.

The J gene is TRBJ2-7, the V gene TRBV28; TRBD1 agrees at 8 bases. Germline trimming cut 2 bases from V and 5 bases from J; bases unmatched to any gene: 11. The CDR3 runs 16 residues. Germline V gene data show CDR1 as MDHEN and CDR2 as SYDVKM. CDR3 residues: CASSLASATGAHEQYF. As DNA, the CDR3 is TGTGCCAGCAGTTTAGCCTCCGCGACAGGGGCCCACGAGCAGTACTTC.

This chain uses TRBV7-2 with TRBJ2-7, with a weak D call TRBD1 (6 bases). The V end was cut by 1 base, the J end by 2 bases, with 6 bases between. This CDR3 is 13 amino acids long. Germline V lookup: CDR1 SGHTA, CDR2 FQGNSA. The DNA for the CDR3 is TGTGCCAGCAGCTTAGGGGGGCCCTACGAGCAGTACTTC. Encoded protein: CASSLGGPYEQYF. Full variable domain (outside the CDR3, taken from reference TRBV7-2 and TRBJ2-7): GAGVSQSPSNKVTEKGKDVELRCDPISGHTALYWYRQSLGQGLEFLIYFQGNSAPDKSGLPSDRFSAERTGGSVSTLTIQRTQQEDSAVYLCASSLGGPYEQYFGPGTRLTVT.

Notes on this clone: An end of the junction differs from the germline gene, which may be a read error. The CDR3 bases are TGTGCTAGCAGCTTAGGGACTTTCAAGGCCCCTGGCCAAGAGACCCAGTACTTC. It codes for CASSLGTFKAPGQETQYF. This sequence joins TRBV7-7 and TRBJ2-5; tentatively, D is TRBD2 (6 bases). The CDR3 has 18 amino acids. Per the germline V gene, CDR1 is SSHAT and CDR2 is FNYEAQ (reference sequence).

This chain joins TRBV7-9 and TRBJ1-1; TRBD1 matches 9 bases. The CDR3 contains 14 residues. V was clipped by 5 bases and J by 3 bases; unmatched bases: 4. Germline loops: CDR1 SEHNR, CDR2 FQNEAQ (reference sequence). CDR3 DNA sequence: TGTGCCAGCAGCGGGACAGGGTGGGACACTGAAGCTTTCTTT. This codes for CASSGTGWDTEAFF.

The CDR3 here is CASRLAPPGLAPSTDTQYF. CDR3 nucleotides: TGTGCAAGTCGCTTAGCACCCCCGGGACTGGCCCCTAGCACAGATACGCAGTATTTT. The chain has TRBV12-2 and TRBJ2-3; the table's TRBD2 call for D was not verified on the DNA. TRBV12-2 represents a pseudogene. This CDR3 spans 19 amino acids.

The chain links TRBV7-2 to TRBJ2-7, with D unclear. The CDR3 extends over 13 amino acids. V was pared by 3 bases and J by 6 bases, with 12 bases between. The germline V gene has CDR1 SGHTA and CDR2 FQGNSA. DNA of the CDR3: TGTGCCAGCAGCTTCGGTCATACCGGCGAGCAGTACTTC. This encodes CASSFGHTGEQYF.

V is TRBV5-5 and J is TRBJ2-1; tentative D call: TRBD1 (5 bases). This CDR3 region has 14 residues. V was trimmed by 4 bases and J by 1 base, leaving 9 bases between them. The germline gives CDR1 SGHKS, CDR2 YYEKEE (reference sequence). CDR3: CASSKRGSYNEQFF. CDR3 coding DNA: TGTGCCAGCAGCAAAAGGGGATCCTACAATGAGCAGTTCTTC.

DNA of the CDR3: TGTGCCTGGAGTGTAATAGCGGGATCGGACGGGCAGTACTTC. Protein sequence: CAWSVIAGSDGQYF. The genes are TRBV30 and TRBJ2-7, with 8 bases lining up with TRBD2. The CDR3 contains 14 residues. V gave up 0 bases and J gave up 9 bases; unmatched junction bases: 10. Germline V CDR1 and CDR2: GTSNPN, SVGIG (reference sequence).

This clone was detected only once. The J gene is TRBJ2-7, the V gene TRBV5-4, with no clear D. The CDR3 length is 14 residues. Trimming cost V 0 bases and J 5 bases, with 12 bases left between them. CDR1 is SGHNT, CDR2 YYREEE, per germline (reference sequence). CDR3 region: CASSLGVNPHEQYF. The CDR3 nucleotides read TGTGCCAGCAGCTTGGGAGTTAACCCTCACGAGCAGTACTTC. Full variable domain (missing parts from reference TRBV5-4 and TRBJ2-7): ETGVTQSPTHLIKTRGQQVTLRCSSQSGHNTVSWYQQALGQGPQFIFQYYREEENGRGNFPPRFSGLQFPNYSSELNVNALELDDSALYLCASSLGVNPHEQYFGPGTRLTVT.

The V and J genes are TRBV5-1 and TRBJ2-7; 7 bases are a match to TRBD2. The CDR3 is 15 amino acids. Per the germline V gene, CDR1 is SGHRS and CDR2 is YFSETQ. V shed 0 bases and J 6 bases; nucleotides not matched to a gene: 9. In nucleotides, the CDR3 is TGCGCCAGCAGCTTGGACGGCGGGAGTTCTCGCGAGCAGTACTTC. This encodes CASSLDGGSSREQYF.

J is TRBJ1-2 and V is TRBV5-4, with D possibly TRBD1 on 6 matching bases. Germline CDR1 and CDR2: SGHNT and YYREEE (reference sequence). The CDR3 length is 15 residues. The ends were cut back, 0 bases at V and 3 bases at J, with 12 bases in the middle. The CDR3 sequence is CASSLGIDRYYGYTF. CDR3 bases: TGTGCCAGCAGCTTGGGGATTGACAGGTACTATGGCTACACCTTC.